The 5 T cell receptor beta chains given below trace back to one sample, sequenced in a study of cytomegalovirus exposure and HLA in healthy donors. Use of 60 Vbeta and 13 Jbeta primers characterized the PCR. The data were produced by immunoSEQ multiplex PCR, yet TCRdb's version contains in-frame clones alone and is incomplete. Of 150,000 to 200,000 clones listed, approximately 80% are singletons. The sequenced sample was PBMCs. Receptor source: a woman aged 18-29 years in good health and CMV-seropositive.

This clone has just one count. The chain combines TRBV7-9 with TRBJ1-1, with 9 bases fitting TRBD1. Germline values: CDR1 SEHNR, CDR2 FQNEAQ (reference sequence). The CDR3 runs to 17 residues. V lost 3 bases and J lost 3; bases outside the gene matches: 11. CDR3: CASSFSWGQGRDTEAFF. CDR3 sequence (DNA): TGTGCCAGCAGCTTCTCGTGGGGACAGGGCCGGGACACTGAAGCTTTCTTT.

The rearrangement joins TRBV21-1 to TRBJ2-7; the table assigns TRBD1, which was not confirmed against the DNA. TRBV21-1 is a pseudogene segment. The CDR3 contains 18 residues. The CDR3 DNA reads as TGTGCCAGCAGCAAATGGACAGGGGCCGCAATCAAACCCTACGAGCAGTACTTC. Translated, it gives CASSKWTGAAIKPYEQYF.

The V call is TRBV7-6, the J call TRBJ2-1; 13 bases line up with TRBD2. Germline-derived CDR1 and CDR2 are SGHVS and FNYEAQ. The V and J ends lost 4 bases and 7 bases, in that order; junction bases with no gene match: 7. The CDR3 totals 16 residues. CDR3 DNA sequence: TGTGCCAGCAGCTCACTAGCGGGGGGGCCTCGAAATGAGCAGTTCTTC. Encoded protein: CASSSLAGGPRNEQFF.

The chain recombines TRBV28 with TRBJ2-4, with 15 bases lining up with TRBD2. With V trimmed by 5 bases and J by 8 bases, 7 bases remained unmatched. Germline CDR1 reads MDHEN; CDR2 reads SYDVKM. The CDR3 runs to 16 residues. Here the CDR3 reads CASSVPGLAGGDIQYF. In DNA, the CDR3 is TGTGCCAGCAGTGTCCCGGGACTAGCGGGGGGTGACATTCAGTACTTC.

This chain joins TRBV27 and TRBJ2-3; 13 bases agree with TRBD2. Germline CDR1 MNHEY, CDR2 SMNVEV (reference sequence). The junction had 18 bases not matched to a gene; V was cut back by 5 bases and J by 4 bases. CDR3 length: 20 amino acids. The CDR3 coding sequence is TGTGCCAGCAGTCCCAGCCCGCGACTAGCGGGGGGACCCGGCCCAGATACGCAGTATTTT. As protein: CASSPSPRLAGGPGPDTQYF.